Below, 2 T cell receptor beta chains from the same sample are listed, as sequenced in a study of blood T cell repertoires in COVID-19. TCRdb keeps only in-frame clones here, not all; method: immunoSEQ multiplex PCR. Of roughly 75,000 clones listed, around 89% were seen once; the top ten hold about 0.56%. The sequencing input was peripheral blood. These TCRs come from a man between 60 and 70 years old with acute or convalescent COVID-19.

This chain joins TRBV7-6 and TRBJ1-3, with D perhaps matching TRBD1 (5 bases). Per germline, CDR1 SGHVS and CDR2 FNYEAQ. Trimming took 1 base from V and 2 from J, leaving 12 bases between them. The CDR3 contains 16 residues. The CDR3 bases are TGTGCCAGCAGCTTAGTTAGGGGCAAAGCTGGAAACACCATATATTTT. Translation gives CASSLVRGKAGNTIYF.

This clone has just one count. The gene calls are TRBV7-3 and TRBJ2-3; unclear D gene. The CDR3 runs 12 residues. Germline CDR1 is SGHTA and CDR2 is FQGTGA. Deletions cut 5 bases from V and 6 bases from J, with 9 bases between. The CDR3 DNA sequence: TGTGCCAGCAGCCTATTCGAGGATACGCAGTATTTT. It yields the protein CASSLFEDTQYF.